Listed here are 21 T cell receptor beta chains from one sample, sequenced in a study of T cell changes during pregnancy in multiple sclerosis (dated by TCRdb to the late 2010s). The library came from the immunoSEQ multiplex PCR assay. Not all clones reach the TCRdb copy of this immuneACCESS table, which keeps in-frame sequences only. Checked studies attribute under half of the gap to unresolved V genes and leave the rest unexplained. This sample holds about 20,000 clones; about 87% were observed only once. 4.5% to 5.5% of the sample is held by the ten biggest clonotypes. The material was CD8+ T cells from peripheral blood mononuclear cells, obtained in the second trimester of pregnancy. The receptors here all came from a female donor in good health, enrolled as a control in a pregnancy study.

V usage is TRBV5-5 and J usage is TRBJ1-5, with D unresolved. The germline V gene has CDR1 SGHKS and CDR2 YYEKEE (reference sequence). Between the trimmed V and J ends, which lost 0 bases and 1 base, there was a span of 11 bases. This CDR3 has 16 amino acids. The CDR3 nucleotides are TGTGCCAGCAGCTTGGAGTCACGGGAGAGCAATCAGCCCCAGCATTTT. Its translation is CASSLESRESNQPQHF.

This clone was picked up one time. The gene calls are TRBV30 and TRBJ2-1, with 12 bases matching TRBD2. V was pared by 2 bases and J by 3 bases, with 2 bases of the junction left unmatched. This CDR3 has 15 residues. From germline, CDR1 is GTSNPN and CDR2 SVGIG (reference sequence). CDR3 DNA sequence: TGTGCCTGGAGTTTACTAGCGGGAGGCTACAATGAGCAGTTCTTC. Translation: CAWSLLAGGYNEQFF.

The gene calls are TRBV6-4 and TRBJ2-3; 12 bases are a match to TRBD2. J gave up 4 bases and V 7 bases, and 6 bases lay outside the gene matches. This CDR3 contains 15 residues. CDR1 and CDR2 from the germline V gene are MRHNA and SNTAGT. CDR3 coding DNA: TGTGCCAGCAAGACTAGCGGGAGCGGGGCAGATACGCAGTATTTT. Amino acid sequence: CASKTSGSGADTQYF.

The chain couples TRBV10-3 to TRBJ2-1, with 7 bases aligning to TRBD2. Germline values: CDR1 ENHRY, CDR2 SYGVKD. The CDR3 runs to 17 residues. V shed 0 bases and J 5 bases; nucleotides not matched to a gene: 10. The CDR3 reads CAISESRASGDHNEQFF. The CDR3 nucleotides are TGTGCCATCAGTGAGTCGAGGGCTAGCGGAGACCACAATGAGCAGTTCTTC.

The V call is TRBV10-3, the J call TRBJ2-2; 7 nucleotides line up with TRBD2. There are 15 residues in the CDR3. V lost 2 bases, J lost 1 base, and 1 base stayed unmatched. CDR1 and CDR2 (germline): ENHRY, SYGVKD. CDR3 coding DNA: TGTGCCATCAGTGAGGCTAGCGGGAACACCGGGGAGCTGTTTTTT. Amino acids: CAISEASGNTGELFF.

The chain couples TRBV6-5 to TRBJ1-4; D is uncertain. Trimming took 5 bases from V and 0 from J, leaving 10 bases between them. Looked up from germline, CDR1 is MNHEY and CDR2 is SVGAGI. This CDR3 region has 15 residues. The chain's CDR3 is CASSQDTSTNEKLFF. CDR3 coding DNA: TGTGCCAGCAGTCAAGACACCTCAACTAATGAAAAACTGTTTTTT.

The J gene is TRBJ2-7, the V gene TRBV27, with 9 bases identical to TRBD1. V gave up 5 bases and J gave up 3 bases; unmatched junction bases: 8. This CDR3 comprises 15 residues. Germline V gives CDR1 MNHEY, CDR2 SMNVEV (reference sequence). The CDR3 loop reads CASSRTGTGFYEQYF. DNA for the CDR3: TGTGCCAGCAGTAGAACCGGGACAGGGTTCTACGAGCAGTACTTC.

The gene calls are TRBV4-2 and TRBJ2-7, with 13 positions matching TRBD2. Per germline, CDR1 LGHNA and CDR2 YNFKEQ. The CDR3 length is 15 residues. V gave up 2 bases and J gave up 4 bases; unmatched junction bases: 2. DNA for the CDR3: TGTGCCAGCAGCCAAAGGACTAGCGGGAGTTACGAGCAGTACTTC. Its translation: CASSQRTSGSYEQYF.

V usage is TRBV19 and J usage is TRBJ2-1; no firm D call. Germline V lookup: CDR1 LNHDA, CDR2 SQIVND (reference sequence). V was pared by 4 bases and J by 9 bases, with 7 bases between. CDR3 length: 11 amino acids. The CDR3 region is CASSTSAEQFF. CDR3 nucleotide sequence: TGTGCCAGTAGTACCAGTGCTGAGCAGTTCTTC.

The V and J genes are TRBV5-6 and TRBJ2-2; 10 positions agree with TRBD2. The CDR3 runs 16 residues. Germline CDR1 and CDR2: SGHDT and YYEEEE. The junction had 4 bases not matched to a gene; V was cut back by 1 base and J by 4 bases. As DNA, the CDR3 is TGTGCCAGCAGCTTGTCTCTAGCGGGAGTCACCGGGGAGCTGTTTTTT. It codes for CASSLSLAGVTGELFF.

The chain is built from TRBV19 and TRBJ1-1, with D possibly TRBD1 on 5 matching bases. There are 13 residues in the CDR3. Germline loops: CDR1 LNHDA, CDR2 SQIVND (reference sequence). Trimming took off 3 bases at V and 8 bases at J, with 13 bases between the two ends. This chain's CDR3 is CASSMWGGGEAFF. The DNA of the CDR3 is TGTGCCAGTAGTATGTGGGGCGGGGGGGAAGCTTTCTTT.

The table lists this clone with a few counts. The CDR3 region is CASSDSGTGGAEAFF. The DNA for the CDR3 is TGTGCCAGCAGTGACTCCGGGACAGGAGGAGCTGAAGCTTTCTTT. The chain combines TRBV6-4 with TRBJ1-1, with TRBD1 matching 8 bases. Trimming removed 0 bases from V and 6 bases from J; junction bases left unmatched: 6. Germline V gene sequence: CDR1 MRHNA, CDR2 SNTAGT. The CDR3 totals 15 residues.

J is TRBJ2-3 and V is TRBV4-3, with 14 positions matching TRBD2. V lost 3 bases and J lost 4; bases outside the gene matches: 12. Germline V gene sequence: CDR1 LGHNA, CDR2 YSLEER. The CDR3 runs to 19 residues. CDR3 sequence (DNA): TGCGCCAGCAGCCAGCCCCGGGGGACTAGCGGGAGCCGATCAGATACGCAGTATTTT. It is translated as CASSQPRGTSGSRSDTQYF.

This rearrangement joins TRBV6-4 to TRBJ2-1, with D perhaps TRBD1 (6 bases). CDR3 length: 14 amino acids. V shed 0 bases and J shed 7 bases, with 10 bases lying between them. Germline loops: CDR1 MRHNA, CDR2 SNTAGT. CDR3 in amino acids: CASSDSPGVNEQFF. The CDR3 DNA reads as TGTGCCAGCAGTGACTCTCCAGGGGTGAATGAGCAGTTCTTC.

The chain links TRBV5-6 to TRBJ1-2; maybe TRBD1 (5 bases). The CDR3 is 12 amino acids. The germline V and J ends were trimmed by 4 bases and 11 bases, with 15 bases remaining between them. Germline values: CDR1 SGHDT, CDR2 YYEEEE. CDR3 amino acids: CASSLGTGLYTF. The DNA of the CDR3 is TGTGCCAGCAGCCTTGGGACGGGACTTTACACCTTC.

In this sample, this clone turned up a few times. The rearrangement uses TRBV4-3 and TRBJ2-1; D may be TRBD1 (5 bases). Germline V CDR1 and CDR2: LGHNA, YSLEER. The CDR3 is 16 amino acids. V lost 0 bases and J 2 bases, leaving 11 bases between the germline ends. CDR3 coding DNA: TGCGCCAGCAGCCAAGACGGCCAGGGAACCTACAATGAGCAGTTCTTC. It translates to CASSQDGQGTYNEQFF.

CDR3 residues: CASSLGVGGGEQFF. Here the CDR3 DNA reads TGTGCCAGCAGCTTAGGGGTGGGAGGGGGTGAGCAGTTCTTC. The chain links TRBV7-8 to TRBJ2-1; weak D call: TRBD2 (7 bases). The CDR3 extends over 14 amino acids. Germline values: CDR1 SGHVS, CDR2 FQNEAQ. V was trimmed by 1 base and J by 9 bases, leaving 13 bases between them.

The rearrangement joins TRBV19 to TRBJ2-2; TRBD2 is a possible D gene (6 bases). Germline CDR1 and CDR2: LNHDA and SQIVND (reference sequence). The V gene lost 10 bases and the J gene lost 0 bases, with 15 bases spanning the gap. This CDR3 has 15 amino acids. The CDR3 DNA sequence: TGTGCCACCCCGGTGGGACTTTCGAACACCGGGGAGCTGTTTTTT. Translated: CATPVGLSNTGELFF.

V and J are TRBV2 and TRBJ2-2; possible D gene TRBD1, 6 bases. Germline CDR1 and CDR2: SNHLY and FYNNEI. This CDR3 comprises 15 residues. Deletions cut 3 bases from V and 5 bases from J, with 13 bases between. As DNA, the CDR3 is TGTGCCAGCAGTGACGGTCGACAGGCAACCGGGGAGCTGTTTTTT. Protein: CASSDGRQATGELFF.

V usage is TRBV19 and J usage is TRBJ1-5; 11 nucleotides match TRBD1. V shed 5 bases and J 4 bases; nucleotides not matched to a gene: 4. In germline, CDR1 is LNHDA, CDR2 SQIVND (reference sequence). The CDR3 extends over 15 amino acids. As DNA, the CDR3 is TGTGCCAGTAGTGTGGGACAGGGGGTTAATCAGCCCCAGCATTTT. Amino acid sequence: CASSVGQGVNQPQHF.

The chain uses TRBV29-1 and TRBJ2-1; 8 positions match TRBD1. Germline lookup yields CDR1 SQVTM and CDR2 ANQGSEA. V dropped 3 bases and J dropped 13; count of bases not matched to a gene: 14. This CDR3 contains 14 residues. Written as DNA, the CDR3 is TGCAGCGTTGAGGGACAGGCCTCCCACGGCGATCAGTTCTTC. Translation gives CSVEGQASHGDQFF.